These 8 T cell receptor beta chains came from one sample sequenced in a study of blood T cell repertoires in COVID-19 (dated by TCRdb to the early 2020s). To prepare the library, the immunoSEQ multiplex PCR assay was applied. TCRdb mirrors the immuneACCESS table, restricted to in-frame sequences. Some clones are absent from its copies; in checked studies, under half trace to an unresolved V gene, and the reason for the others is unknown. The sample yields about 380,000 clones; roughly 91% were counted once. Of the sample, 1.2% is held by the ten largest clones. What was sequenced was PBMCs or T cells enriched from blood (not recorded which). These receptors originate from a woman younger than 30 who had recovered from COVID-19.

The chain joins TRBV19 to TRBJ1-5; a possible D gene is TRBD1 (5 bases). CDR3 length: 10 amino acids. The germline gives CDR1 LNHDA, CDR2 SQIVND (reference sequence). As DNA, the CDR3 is TGTCGCGGAGGGGATCAGCCCCAGCATTTT. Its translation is CRGGDQPQHF.

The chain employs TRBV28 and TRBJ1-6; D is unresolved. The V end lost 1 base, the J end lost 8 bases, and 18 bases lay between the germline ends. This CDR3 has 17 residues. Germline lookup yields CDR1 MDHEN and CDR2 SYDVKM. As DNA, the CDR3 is TGTGCCAGCAGTTTATTCGTCCTACCGCGGGAAGATTCACCCCTCCACTTT. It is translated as CASSLFVLPREDSPLHF.

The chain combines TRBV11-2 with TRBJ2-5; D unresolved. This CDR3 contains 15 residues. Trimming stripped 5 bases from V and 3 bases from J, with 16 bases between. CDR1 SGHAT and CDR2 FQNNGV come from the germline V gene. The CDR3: CASSPHSPNEETQYF. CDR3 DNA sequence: TGTGCCAGCAGCCCACATAGCCCCAATGAAGAGACCCAGTACTTC. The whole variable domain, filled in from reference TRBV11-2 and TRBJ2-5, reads EAGVAQSPRYKIIEKRQSVAFWCNPISGHATLYWYQQILGQGPKLLIQFQNNGVVDDSQLPKDRFSAERLKGVDSTLKIQPAKLEDSAVYLCASSPHSPNEETQYFGPGTRLLVL.

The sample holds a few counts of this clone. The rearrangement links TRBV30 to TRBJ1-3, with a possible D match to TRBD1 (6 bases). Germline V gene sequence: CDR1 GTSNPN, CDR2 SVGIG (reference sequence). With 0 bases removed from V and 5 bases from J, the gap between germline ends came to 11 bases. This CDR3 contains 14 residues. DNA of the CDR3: TGTGCCTGGAGTGTACGGGACACTCGAAACACCATATATTTT. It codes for CAWSVRDTRNTIYF.

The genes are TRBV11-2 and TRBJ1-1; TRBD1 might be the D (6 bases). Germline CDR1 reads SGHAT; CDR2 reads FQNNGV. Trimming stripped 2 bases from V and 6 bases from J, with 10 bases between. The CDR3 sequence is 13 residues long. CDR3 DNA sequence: TGTGCCAGCAGCTTAATCGCAGGGGCTGAAGCTTTCTTT. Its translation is CASSLIAGAEAFF.

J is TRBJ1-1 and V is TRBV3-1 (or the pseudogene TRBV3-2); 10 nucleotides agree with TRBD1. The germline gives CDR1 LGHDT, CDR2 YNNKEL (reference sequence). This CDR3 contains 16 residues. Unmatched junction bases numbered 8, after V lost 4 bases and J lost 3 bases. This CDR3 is CASSRRTGGRDTEAFF. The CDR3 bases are TGTGCCAGCAGCCGAAGGACAGGGGGTCGGGACACTGAAGCTTTCTTT.

CDR3 residues: CASSIEGTGPQHF. Here the CDR3 DNA reads TGTGCCAGTAGTATAGAGGGGACAGGGCCCCAGCATTTT. The chain couples TRBV19 to TRBJ1-5, with 8 bases that match TRBD1. Germline values: CDR1 LNHDA, CDR2 SQIVND (reference sequence). V trimming: 0 bases; J trimming: 9 bases; junction bases outside the gene matches: 1. This CDR3 is built from 13 residues.

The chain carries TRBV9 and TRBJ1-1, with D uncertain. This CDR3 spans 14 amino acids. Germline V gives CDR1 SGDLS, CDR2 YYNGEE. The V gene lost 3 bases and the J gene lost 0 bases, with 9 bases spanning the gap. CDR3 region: CASSEQRMNTEAFF. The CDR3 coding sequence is TGTGCCAGCAGCGAACAGAGAATGAACACTGAAGCTTTCTTT.